This passage covers 14 T cell receptor beta chains from one sample sequenced in a study of radiation and T cells in renal cell carcinoma. Data came from immunoSEQ multiplex PCR; TCRdb stores just in-frame clones and leaves some out. The profile shows about 19,000 clones, around two thirds of them singletons. Treatment described: 15 Gy SBRT to primary tumor, nephrectomy 4 weeks later. This specimen was tumor tissue, taken from a patient whose treatment included radiotherapy and nephrectomy. The receptors originated from a woman in her 70s with renal cell carcinoma.

J is TRBJ2-5 and V is TRBV5-1, with 9 bases aligning to TRBD1. Trimming cost V 4 bases and J 3 bases; bases outside gene matches: 4. The germline CDR1 and CDR2 sequences are SGHRS and YFSETQ. The CDR3 is 14 residues long. The CDR3 sequence is CASSPRTGEETQYF. The CDR3 bases are TGCGCCAGCAGCCCTAGGACAGGGGAAGAGACCCAGTACTTC.

J is TRBJ2-7 and V is TRBV7-2; tentatively, D is TRBD1 (5 bases). Germline values: CDR1 SGHTA, CDR2 FQGNSA. Between the trimmed V and J ends, which lost 4 bases and 6 bases, there was a span of 10 bases. The CDR3 has 12 residues. The CDR3 sequence: CASSSQGFEQYF. The CDR3, as DNA: TGTGCCAGCAGCTCGCAGGGCTTCGAGCAGTACTTC.

This sequence joins TRBV5-1 and TRBJ2-3; 16 bases fit TRBD2. CDR3 length: 18 residues. The V gene end was trimmed by 4 bases and the J gene end by 2 bases; junction bases not matched to a gene: 7. Germline CDR1 is SGHRS and CDR2 is YFSETQ. The CDR3 nucleotides read TGCGCCAGCAGCGAGGGACTAGCGGGGGGGCCTGTCACAGATACGCAGTATTTT. Its protein is CASSEGLAGGPVTDTQYF.

This clone came up a few times. The rearrangement uses TRBV19 and TRBJ2-2; no clear D. The CDR3 contains 13 residues. Germline-derived CDR1 and CDR2 are LNHDA and SQIVND (reference sequence). V was shortened by 5 bases and J by 8 bases, with 12 bases between the two germline ends. The CDR3 loop is CASSQVARGELFF. DNA for the CDR3: TGTGCCAGTAGTCAGGTCGCTCGAGGGGAGCTGTTTTTT.

The CDR3 sequence: CASTRTGGVGTEAFF. The CDR3 DNA reads TGTGCCAGCACTAGGACAGGGGGCGTAGGCACTGAAGCTTTCTTT. The rearrangement joins TRBV2 to TRBJ1-1, with 11 bases that match TRBD1. Per the germline V gene, CDR1 is SNHLY and CDR2 is FYNNEI. The CDR3 extends over 15 amino acids. The junction had 8 bases not matched to a gene; V was cut back by 7 bases and J by 4 bases. Full variable domain (remainder filled in from reference TRBV2 and TRBJ1-1): EPEVTQTPSHQVTQMGQEVILRCVPISNHLYFYWYRQILGQKVEFLVSFYNNEISEKSEIFDDQFSVERPDGSNFTLKIRSTKLEDSAMYFCASTRTGGVGTEAFFGQGTRLTVV.

This clone occurred a few times. J is TRBJ2-4 and V is TRBV7-9; 7 nucleotides agree with TRBD2. The length of the CDR3 is 17 residues. Trimming removed 4 bases from V and 1 base from J; junction bases left unmatched: 10. Germline-derived CDR1 and CDR2 are SEHNR and FQNEAQ (reference sequence). Written as DNA, the CDR3 is TGTGCCAGCAGCTCCTCTTCGGGAGGCAGGGCCAAAAACATTCAGTACTTC. Translation: CASSSSSGGRAKNIQYF.

The chain is built from TRBV5-1 and TRBJ2-1; 7 bases line up with TRBD1. Germline loops: CDR1 SGHRS, CDR2 YFSETQ. After removal of 4 bases from V and 8 bases from J, the junction contained 9 bases not matched to a gene. This CDR3 has 14 residues. CDR3 sequence reads: CASSPTDRVHEQFF. The CDR3 bases are TGCGCCAGCAGCCCCACCGACAGGGTCCATGAGCAGTTCTTC.

The rearrangement joins TRBV2 to TRBJ1-1; unclear D gene. This CDR3 region has 14 residues. Per germline, CDR1 SNHLY and CDR2 FYNNEI. The ends were cut back, 7 bases at V and 0 bases at J, with 12 bases in the middle. The CDR3 DNA reads as TGTGCCAGCAAGCGGCGCACTCTGAACACTGAAGCTTTCTTT. Residues: CASKRRTLNTEAFF.

The rearrangement links TRBV7-3 to TRBJ1-6, with D possibly being TRBD1 (5 bases). Germline CDR1 reads SGHTA; CDR2 reads FQGTGA. There are 14 residues in the CDR3. V lost 6 bases to trimming and J lost 7 bases, with 13 bases between them. The DNA for the CDR3 is TGTGCCAGCAGTCCCGGGGCGAGGAATTCACCCCTCCACTTT. This sequence encodes CASSPGARNSPLHF.

The chain joins TRBV14 to TRBJ1-1; no definite D call. The V and J ends lost 6 bases and 1 base respectively, with 12 bases between them. Per germline, CDR1 SGHDN and CDR2 FVKESK. CDR3 length: 14 residues. This chain's CDR3 is CASSPRGRNTEAFF. CDR3 in DNA: TGTGCCAGCAGTCCACGAGGTAGGAACACTGAAGCTTTCTTT. Looking up the rest from reference TRBV14 and TRBJ1-1 gives the full variable domain: EAGVTQFPSHSVIEKGQTVTLRCDPISGHDNLYWYRRVMGKEIKFLLHFVKESKQDESGMPNNRFLAERTGGTYSTLKVQPAELEDSGVYFCASSPRGRNTEAFFGQGTRLTVV.

The chain combines TRBV19 with TRBJ1-1; 12 nucleotides match TRBD1. Trimming at V came to 4 bases and at J to 1 base, leaving 7 bases not matched to a gene. Germline CDR1 is LNHDA and CDR2 is SQIVND (reference sequence). This CDR3 region has 17 residues. The CDR3 loop reads CASSTGTGGVKNTEAFF. As DNA, the CDR3 is TGTGCCAGTAGTACTGGGACAGGGGGCGTTAAGAACACTGAAGCTTTCTTT. Full variable domain (missing parts from reference TRBV19 and TRBJ1-1): DGGITQSPKYLFRKEGQNVTLSCEQNLNHDAMYWYRQDPGQGLRLIYYSQIVNDFQKGDIAEGYSVSREKKESFPLTVTSAQKNPTAFYLCASSTGTGGVKNTEAFFGQGTRLTVV.

This clone appeared once. The chain joins TRBV6-6 to TRBJ2-7; tentative D call: TRBD1 (5 bases). V was trimmed by 2 bases and J by 2 bases, leaving 10 bases between them. The germline gives CDR1 MNHNY, CDR2 SVGAGI (reference sequence). There are 14 residues in the CDR3. The CDR3 DNA sequence: TGTGCCAGCAGTTACAAACAGGAAACCTACGAGCAGTACTTC. It translates to CASSYKQETYEQYF.

By sample share, this clone is medium-sized. V gene TRBV7-2 combines with J gene TRBJ2-1, with D maybe TRBD2 (7 bases). This CDR3 has 14 residues. Germline V gives CDR1 SGHTA, CDR2 FQGNSA. Between the trimmed V and J ends, which lost 3 bases and 9 bases, there was a span of 15 bases. The CDR3 region has the DNA TGTGCCAGCAGCTTGCCTAGGGAGGGGGGTGAGCAGTTCTTC. It is translated as CASSLPREGGEQFF.

The V call is TRBV4-1, the J call TRBJ1-2; no firm D call. The V end lost 0 bases, the J end lost 6 bases, and 8 bases lay between the germline ends. Germline V gene data show CDR1 as MGHRA and CDR2 as YSYEKL. The CDR3 length is 13 residues. The CDR3 bases are TGCGCCAGCAGCCAAGATAGTCGGAATGGCTACACCTTC. It codes for CASSQDSRNGYTF.